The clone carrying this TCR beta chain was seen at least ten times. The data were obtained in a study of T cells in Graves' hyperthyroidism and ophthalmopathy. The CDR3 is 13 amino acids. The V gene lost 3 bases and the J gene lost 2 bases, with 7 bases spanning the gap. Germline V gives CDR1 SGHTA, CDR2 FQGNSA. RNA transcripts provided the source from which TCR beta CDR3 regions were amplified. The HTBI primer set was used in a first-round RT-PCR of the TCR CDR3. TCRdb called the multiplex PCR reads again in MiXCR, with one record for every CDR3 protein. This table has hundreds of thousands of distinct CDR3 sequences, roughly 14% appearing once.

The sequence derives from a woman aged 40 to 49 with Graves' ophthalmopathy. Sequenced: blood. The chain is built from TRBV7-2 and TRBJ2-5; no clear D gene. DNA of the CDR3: TGTGCCAGCAGCTTCAACGAGCAAGAGACCCAGTACTTC. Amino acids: CASSFNEQETQYF.